This entry is about one TCR beta chain. Its cognate antigen is unknown. PCR used 60 Vbeta primers and 13 Jbeta primers. The table came from immunoSEQ multiplex PCR; TCRdb's copy has only in-frame clones and leaves some out. The profile shows some 150,000 clones, 60% to 85% of them singletons. The CDR3 has 14 residues. V shed 5 bases and J shed 6 bases, with 14 bases lying between them. Germline assignment: CDR1 SGHRS and CDR2 YFSETQ. The data stem from a study of cytomegalovirus exposure and HLA in healthy donors. Overall study results and limits: Accurate prediction of most subjects' HLA-A and HLA-B alleles from TCR beta sequences was reported. V- and J-gene trimming of TCR beta was linked (in a later analysis) to a missense DCLRE1C variant. Further analysis, carried out later, found HLA-associated TCR beta chains more clonally expanded than equally common other chains.

Sequences were obtained from PBMCs. The clonotype comes from a middle-aged woman in good health and CMV-seropositive. The V gene is TRBV5-1, the J gene TRBJ2-2, with D hard to call. CDR3 amino acids: CASRPSMESGELFF. CDR3 nucleotides: TGCGCCAGCAGGCCGAGCATGGAGTCCGGGGAGCTGTTTTTT.